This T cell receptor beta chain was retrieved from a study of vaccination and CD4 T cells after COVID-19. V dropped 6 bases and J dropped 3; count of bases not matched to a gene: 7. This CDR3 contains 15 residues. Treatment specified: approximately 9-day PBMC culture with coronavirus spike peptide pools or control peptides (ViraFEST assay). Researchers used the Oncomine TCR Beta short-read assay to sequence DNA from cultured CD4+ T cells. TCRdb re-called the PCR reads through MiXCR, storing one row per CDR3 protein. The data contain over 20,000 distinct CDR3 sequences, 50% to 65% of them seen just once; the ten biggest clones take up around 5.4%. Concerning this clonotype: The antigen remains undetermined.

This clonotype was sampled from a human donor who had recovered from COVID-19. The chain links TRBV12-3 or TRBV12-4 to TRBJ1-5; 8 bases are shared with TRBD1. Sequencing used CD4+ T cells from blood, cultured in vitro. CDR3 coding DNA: TGTGCCAGCAGCTTGGGACAGGAGAACAATCAGCCCCAGCATTTT. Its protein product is CASSLGQENNQPQHF.